The clone carrying this TCR beta chain has just a few counts. This sample is drawn from a study of cytomegalovirus exposure and HLA in healthy donors. This CDR3 comprises 14 residues. Germline V gives CDR1 SGDLS, CDR2 YYNGEE. The trim removed 4 bases at V and 5 bases at J, leaving 6 bases unmatched. Primers for the PCR totalled 60 Vbeta and 13 Jbeta. Here immunoSEQ multiplex PCR was the method, and the copy in TCRdb shows in-frame clones only, minus some. The sample carries about 130,000 clones, 80% to 90% recorded once. The clonotype originates from a man aged 50 to 59 in good health and CMV-seronegative. The material sequenced was PBMCs. The chain carries TRBV9 and TRBJ1-5; 7 nucleotides align to TRBD1. CDR3 DNA sequence: TGTGCCAGCAGCCCGGGGGACAGCTATCAGCCCCAGCATTTT. Its protein is CASSPGDSYQPQHF.